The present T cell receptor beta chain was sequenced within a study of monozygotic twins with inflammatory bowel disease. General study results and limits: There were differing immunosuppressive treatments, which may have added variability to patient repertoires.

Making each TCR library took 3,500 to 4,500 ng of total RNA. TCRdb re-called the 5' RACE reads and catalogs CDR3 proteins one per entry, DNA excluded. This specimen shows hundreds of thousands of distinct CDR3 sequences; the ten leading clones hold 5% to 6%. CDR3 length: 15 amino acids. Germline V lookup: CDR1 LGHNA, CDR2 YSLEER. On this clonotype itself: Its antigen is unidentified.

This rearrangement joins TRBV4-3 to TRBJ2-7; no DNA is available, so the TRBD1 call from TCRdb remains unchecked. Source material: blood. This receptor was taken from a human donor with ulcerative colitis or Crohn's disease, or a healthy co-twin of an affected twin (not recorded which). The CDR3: CASSQVYGQGYEQYF.